The sequence of this T cell receptor beta chain was determined in a study of T cell clonality in common variable immunodeficiency (dated by TCRdb to between 2014 and 2016). What the work shows at the level of the full study, not this receptor alone: Reportedly, TCRbeta sequences from CVID had fewer deletions and N-nucleotide insertions, and highly modified clones with 13 or more V deletions were absent from CVID. According to the authors, figuring out what caused the increased clonality in CVID would require sequencing the repertoires of T cell subpopulations. Despite equal DNA input, controls averaged about 81,820 unique sequences per sample versus about 32,000 in CVID samples. TCRbeta clonality was higher in CVID subjects than in healthy controls (t-test p = 0.018), and the increase was most characteristic of about a third of subjects. Differences among patients in the CVID cohort limited the correlations between repertoire features and clinical complications. Fewer TCRbeta clones were shared among CVID subjects than among healthy controls (p < 0.0001).

CVID samples and control samples contributed equivalent amounts of genomic DNA as sequencing input. For every sample, a 60 bp segment covering the rearranged TCRbeta CDR3 region was amplified and then sequenced. The immunoSEQ assay, a bias-corrected multiplex PCR combined with high-throughput sequencing, was used for TCRbeta amplification. On the study's bioinformatics: Every unique nucleotide sequence was considered a clone and was annotated with V, D and J genes, copy number and frequency. Sequences were labeled productive if in frame, and non-productive if out of frame or containing stop codons. As previously described, Shannon's entropy was used to calculate clonality. The predicted amino acid sequences of productive clones were used to derive the mean CDR3 Kyte-Doolittle hydropathy. The R hclust function was used to hierarchically cluster scaled V gene usage with Manhattan distance and complete linkage. Sharing of clones by CDR3 amino acid sequence was evaluated by resampling 12 repertoires per group over 100 rounds. The repertoires were searched for some 70 published EBV-specific TCRbeta sequences and 245 published CMV-specific TCRbeta sequences. A couple of CVID samples yielding fewer than 10,000 sequences were excluded from analysis, leaving 42 CVID repertoires. Not all clones reach the TCRdb copy of this immuneACCESS table, which keeps in-frame sequences only. Checked studies attribute under half of the gap to unresolved V genes and leave the rest unexplained. V and J calls and clone size are copied from that table; D and trimming were computed from the DNA. The data for this sample show some 30,000 clones, each detected more than once. 4% to 5% of the sample comes from the top ten.

Both CVID patients and healthy controls were predominantly of Caucasian heritage. Heparinized peripheral whole blood samples of about 5 to 9 ml were collected from each donor. Genomic DNA from adults with common variable immune deficiency (CVID) and from healthy adult controls was the source for sequencing TCRbeta CDR3 repertoires. There were around 22 healthy adult volunteers in the control group (roughly 12 female and roughly 10 male), ranging in age from about 23 to 66 years, with a mean age of roughly 35. To isolate peripheral blood mononuclear cells, diluted blood was subjected to density centrifugation over Hypaque 1077 or Ficoll-Paque. Genomic DNA was obtained from unsorted mononuclear cells using either Qiagen column purification or a centrifugation-based method. This clone has a handful of counts. Its binding antigen is unknown. Read sequence stops 3 residues before the CDR3 end, and the germline J gene provides the missing end.

The CDR3 has 13 amino acids, counting the end cysteine and phenylalanine. Sequencing covers 30 bases of the CDR3, shown here with the frame starting at base 1. CDR1 and CDR2 (GTSNPN, SVGIG) derive from the germline V gene (reference sequence). The TCR originated in a person aged 18 to 75 in good health. The chain is made from TRBV30 and TRBJ2-4; TRBD1 lines up with 10 middle nucleotides. Sequencing was done on a sample of peripheral blood mononuclear cells. The CDR3: CAWSATGGPGQYF. The CDR3 DNA, read in part, is TGTGCCTGGAGTGCGACAGGGGGCCCTGGT.